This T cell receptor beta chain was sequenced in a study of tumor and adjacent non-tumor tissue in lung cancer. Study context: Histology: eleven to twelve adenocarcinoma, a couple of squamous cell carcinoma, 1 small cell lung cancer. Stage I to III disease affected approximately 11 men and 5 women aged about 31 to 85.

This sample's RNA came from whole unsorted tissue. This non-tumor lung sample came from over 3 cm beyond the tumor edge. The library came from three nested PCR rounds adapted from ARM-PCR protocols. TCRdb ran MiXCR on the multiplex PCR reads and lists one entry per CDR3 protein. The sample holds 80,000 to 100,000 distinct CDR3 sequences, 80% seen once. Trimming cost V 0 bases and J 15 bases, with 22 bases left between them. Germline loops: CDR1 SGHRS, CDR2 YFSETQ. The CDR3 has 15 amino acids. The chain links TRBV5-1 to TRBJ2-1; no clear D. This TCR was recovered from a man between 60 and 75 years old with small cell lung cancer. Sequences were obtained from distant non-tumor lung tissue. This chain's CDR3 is CASSLGAPEASVRFF. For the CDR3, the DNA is TGCGCCAGCAGCTTGGGGGCCCCGGAAGCCAGTGTGCGGTTCTTC.